This entry lists 25 T cell receptor beta chains sequenced from one sample in a study of beta chain features in type 1 diabetes. Which antigens these TCRs recognize remains unknown. Study conclusions and caveats: Shorter TCRB CDR3s, moderately but significantly so, were found in Type 1 diabetes patients in all four CD4+ subsets.

Expressed TCRB transcripts were sequenced because the entire RNA isolate underwent reverse transcription. Clones were read by immunoSEQ multiplex PCR, and TCRdb kept only the in-frame ones, dropping some. Of 500,000 to 800,000 clones in the sample, about an eighth were seen once. Sequencing was performed on naive CD4+ T cells from blood. These receptors all stem from a man younger than 40 with type 1 diabetes.

The chain couples TRBV2 to TRBJ2-2; 10 bases map to TRBD1. This CDR3 is 14 amino acids long. CDR1 and CDR2 (germline): SNHLY, FYNNEI. V lost 6 bases to trimming and J lost 4 bases; unmatched junction nucleotides: 2. Here the CDR3 reads CASRGTGVTGELFF. Written as DNA, the CDR3 is TGTGCCAGCAGGGGGACAGGGGTCACCGGGGAGCTGTTTTTT.

In its sample, this clone was seen a few times. J is TRBJ2-1 and V is TRBV4-2, with 7 bases lining up with TRBD1. CDR3 length: 17 residues. J lost 8 bases, V lost 0 bases, and 13 bases had no gene match. CDR1 LGHNA and CDR2 YNFKEQ come from the germline V gene. The CDR3 DNA is TGTGCCAGCAGCCAAGATCCCCAGGGGGTCGTTCTCTATGAGCAGTTCTTC. Its protein is CASSQDPQGVVLYEQFF.

This clone turned up a few times. V is TRBV9 and J is TRBJ1-1; 7 nucleotides align to TRBD1. The CDR3 is made up of 15 amino acids. Germline values: CDR1 SGDLS, CDR2 YYNGEE. The V and J ends lost 4 bases and 1 base, in that order; junction bases with no gene match: 7. The CDR3 loop reads CASSPRGTANTEAFF. The CDR3 region has the DNA TGTGCCAGCAGCCCCAGGGGGACAGCGAACACTGAAGCTTTCTTT.

This rearrangement joins TRBV29-1 to TRBJ2-7; 7 bases fit TRBD1. Unmatched junction bases numbered 5, after V lost 7 bases and J lost 5 bases. Per the germline V gene, CDR1 is SQVTM and CDR2 is ANQGSEA. CDR3 length: 11 residues. CDR3 loop: CSGRQGNEQYF. Written as DNA, the CDR3 is TGCAGCGGCCGACAGGGCAACGAGCAGTACTTC.

The V gene is TRBV28, the J gene TRBJ1-2; D perhaps matches TRBD1 (6 bases). Germline CDR1 and CDR2: MDHEN and SYDVKM. There are 13 residues in the CDR3. CDR3 residues: CVVTVADSYGYTF. The DNA for the CDR3 is TGTGTCGTCACGGTGGCGGACAGTTATGGCTACACCTTC.

This clone was detected only a few times. V usage is TRBV5-1 and J usage is TRBJ2-7, with D tentatively TRBD1 (6 bases). The ends were cut back, 3 bases at V and 6 bases at J, with 10 bases in the middle. There are 12 residues in the CDR3. Per the germline V gene, CDR1 is SGHRS and CDR2 is YFSETQ. Written as DNA, the CDR3 is TGCGCCAGCAGCTCGACAGGTAGCGAGCAGTACTTC. It codes for CASSSTGSEQYF.

This clone was seen only a few times. V and J are TRBV7-8 and TRBJ2-3, with D perhaps TRBD1 (6 bases). The CDR3 runs 15 residues. From germline, CDR1 is SGHVS and CDR2 FQNEAQ. Between the trimmed V and J ends, which lost 5 bases and 1 base, there was a span of 13 bases. The DNA for the CDR3 is TGTGCCAGCAGCCGCAACAGGGCGGGCACAGATACGCAGTATTTT. Translation: CASSRNRAGTDTQYF.

This chain links TRBV6-1 with TRBJ1-1, with a tentative D call TRBD1 (6 bases). Germline assignment: CDR1 MNHNS and CDR2 SASEGT. The CDR3 length is 14 residues. Deletions cut 10 bases from V and 7 bases from J, with 22 bases between. CDR3 nucleotide sequence: TGTGCCATCATGCTGACTCAGGGGCTCGATGAAGCTTTCTTT. Protein sequence: CAIMLTQGLDEAFF.

The gene calls are TRBV11-2 and TRBJ1-2; tentative D call: TRBD1 (5 bases). CDR1 is SGHAT and CDR2 is FQNNGV in the germline V gene. V lost 1 base and J lost 4, with 13 bases in between. The CDR3 sequence is 15 residues long. CDR3 loop: CASSLGGRGFYGYTF. CDR3 in DNA: TGTGCCAGCAGCTTAGGAGGTCGGGGCTTCTATGGCTACACCTTC. The full variable domain, in which reference TRBV11-2 and TRBJ1-2 provide the parts outside the CDR3, is EAGVAQSPRYKIIEKRQSVAFWCNPISGHATLYWYQQILGQGPKLLIQFQNNGVVDDSQLPKDRFSAERLKGVDSTLKIQPAKLEDSAVYLCASSLGGRGFYGYTFGSGTRLTVV.

CDR3 in amino acids: CASSSRGDQPQHF. For the CDR3, the DNA is TGTGCCAGCAGTTCCAGGGGGGATCAGCCCCAGCATTTT. The chain recombines TRBV6-5 with TRBJ1-5; TRBD1 agrees at 7 bases. Germline lookup yields CDR1 MNHEY and CDR2 SVGAGI. The CDR3 consists of 13 residues. The V and J ends lost 4 bases and 5 bases, in that order; junction bases with no gene match: 2.

There are a few counts of this clone. The genes are TRBV6-4 and TRBJ2-1, with no clear D. The V end was cut by 4 bases, the J end by 8 bases, with 6 bases between. Germline CDR1 reads MRHNA; CDR2 reads SNTAGT. This CDR3 is built from 11 residues. The CDR3 is CASSAGYEQFF. The CDR3 DNA reads TGTGCCAGCAGTGCGGGCTATGAGCAGTTCTTC.

Note on this clone: Other DNA sequences in the sample encode the same CDR3. CDR3 loop: CASSLGGNSNQPQHF. CDR3 in DNA: TGTGCCAGCAGTTTGGGGGGTAATAGCAATCAGCCCCAGCATTTT. J is TRBJ1-5 and V is TRBV28; D perhaps matches TRBD1 (5 bases). Germline CDR1 reads MDHEN; CDR2 reads SYDVKM. The CDR3 covers 15 residues. The V and J ends lost 3 bases and 0 bases respectively, with 9 bases between them.

The table lists this clone with a few counts. The chain joins TRBV30 to TRBJ2-5, with D hard to call. CDR1 and CDR2 from the germline V gene are GTSNPN and SVGIG (reference sequence). The CDR3 sequence is 11 residues long. V lost 3 bases, J lost 0 bases, and 2 bases lay in between. The CDR3 reads CAWRDQETQYF. In DNA, the CDR3 is TGTGCCTGGAGGGACCAAGAGACCCAGTACTTC. The entire variable domain, with the rest obtained from reference TRBV30 and TRBJ2-5, is as follows: SQTIHQWPATLVQPVGSPLSLECTVEGTSNPNLYWYRQAAGRGLQLLFYSVGIGQISSEVPQNLSASRPQDRQFILSSKKLLLSDSGFYLCAWRDQETQYFGPGTRLLVL.

The chain combines TRBV4-2 with TRBJ1-5, with D unclear. The CDR3 is made up of 15 amino acids. Trimming removed 0 bases at V and 7 bases at J, with 13 bases between. Germline CDR1 is LGHNA and CDR2 is YNFKEQ. CDR3 loop: CASSQDTKGQQPQHF. DNA for the CDR3: TGTGCCAGCAGCCAAGATACCAAGGGTCAGCAGCCCCAGCATTTT.

This chain connects TRBV25-1 to TRBJ1-6, with D unresolved. Germline CDR1 MGHDK, CDR2 SYGVNS. The CDR3 spans 13 residues. The V end was cut by 2 bases, the J end by 7 bases, with 6 bases between. CDR3 DNA sequence: TGTGCCAGCAGTGAAACGGCGAATTCACCCCTCCACTTT. It encodes CASSETANSPLHF.

The chain links TRBV2 to TRBJ2-1; 13 nucleotides agree with TRBD2. J was trimmed by 6 bases and V by 4 bases; bases with no gene match: 3. The CDR3 extends over 15 amino acids. Germline V gene data show CDR1 as SNHLY and CDR2 as FYNNEI. CDR3 bases: TGTGCCAGCAGTGTTACTAGCGGGGGGGCCAATGAGCAGTTCTTC. Residues: CASSVTSGGANEQFF.

CDR3 amino acids: CASMRVGTAYNEQFF. The CDR3 DNA is TGTGCCAGCATGAGGGTTGGGACAGCCTACAATGAGCAGTTCTTC. This rearrangement joins TRBV6-1 to TRBJ2-1; TRBD1 matches 7 bases. J gave up 2 bases and V 7 bases, and 8 bases lay outside the gene matches. The CDR3 is 15 amino acids. Germline lookup yields CDR1 MNHNS and CDR2 SASEGT.

The chain couples TRBV15 to TRBJ1-2; D might be TRBD1 (6 bases). This CDR3 is 14 amino acids long. The germline gives CDR1 LNHNV, CDR2 YYDKDF (reference sequence). V was clipped by 6 bases and J by 0 bases, with 11 bases between them. CDR3 sequence (DNA): TGTGCCACCAGAACGGGGGGCTCTAACTATGGCTACACCTTC. It codes for CATRTGGSNYGYTF.

V gene TRBV6-5 combines with J gene TRBJ1-5; the match to TRBD1 covers 8 bases. V shed 0 bases and J 6 bases; nucleotides not matched to a gene: 4. This CDR3 spans 15 amino acids. In germline, CDR1 is MNHEY, CDR2 SVGAGI. CDR3: CASSYSPGTGQPQHF. As DNA, the CDR3 is TGTGCCAGCAGTTACTCACCCGGGACAGGTCAGCCCCAGCATTTT.

This clone was observed a handful of times. The chain is built from TRBV7-9 and TRBJ2-3; D not resolved. V was cut by 2 bases and J by 6 bases, with 9 bases left in between. Germline V gives CDR1 SEHNR, CDR2 FQNEAQ (reference sequence). CDR3 length: 13 residues. CDR3 loop: CASSLLGLDTQYF. CDR3 in DNA: TGTGCCAGCAGCTTATTAGGGCTGGATACGCAGTATTTT.

This clone was seen only a few times. The gene calls are TRBV18 and TRBJ2-7; 7 positions agree with TRBD1. V shed 3 bases and J 2 bases; nucleotides not matched to a gene: 4. Germline assignment: CDR1 KGHSH and CDR2 LQKENI. CDR3 length: 14 amino acids. CDR3 sequence reads: CASSPRGQTYEQYF. CDR3 coding DNA: TGTGCCAGCTCACCTAGGGGACAGACCTACGAGCAGTACTTC.

This clone turned up a few times. The chain couples TRBV2 to TRBJ1-2; D remains unclear. Germline V gene sequence: CDR1 SNHLY, CDR2 FYNNEI. CDR3 length equals 11 residues. V lost 6 bases and J 6 bases, leaving 8 bases between the germline ends. The CDR3 nucleotides are TGTGCCAGCAGCAGAACCAATGGCTACACCTTC. Translation gives CASSRTNGYTF.

The CDR3 nucleotides are TGTGCCAGCTCACGTAGTGGCGGACAAGAGACCCAGTACTTC. Translated: CASSRSGGQETQYF. The chain has TRBV18 and TRBJ2-5; no clear D gene. Trimming took off 4 bases at V and 2 bases at J, with 11 bases between the two ends. The CDR3 is 14 amino acids. Per the germline V gene, CDR1 is KGHSH and CDR2 is LQKENI.

This sequence joins TRBV11-2 and TRBJ2-7, with D perhaps matching TRBD1 or TRBD2 (6 bases each). The CDR3 length is 15 residues. Per germline, CDR1 SGHAT and CDR2 FQNNGV. Trimming pared 5 bases from V and 1 base from J, leaving 15 bases between. Written as DNA, the CDR3 is TGTGCCAGCAGCCCCGGGGGCAGCCTGTCCTACGAGCAGTACTTC. It is translated as CASSPGGSLSYEQYF.

This clone has a handful of counts. This chain connects TRBV29-1 to TRBJ1-5; possible D gene TRBD1, 5 bases. V was trimmed by 4 bases and J by 5 bases, leaving 15 bases between them. From germline, CDR1 is SQVTM and CDR2 ANQGSEA. The CDR3 is 14 amino acids. CDR3 sequence: CSVVLGQGYQPQHF. CDR3 in DNA: TGCAGCGTTGTCTTGGGTCAGGGTTATCAGCCCCAGCATTTT.